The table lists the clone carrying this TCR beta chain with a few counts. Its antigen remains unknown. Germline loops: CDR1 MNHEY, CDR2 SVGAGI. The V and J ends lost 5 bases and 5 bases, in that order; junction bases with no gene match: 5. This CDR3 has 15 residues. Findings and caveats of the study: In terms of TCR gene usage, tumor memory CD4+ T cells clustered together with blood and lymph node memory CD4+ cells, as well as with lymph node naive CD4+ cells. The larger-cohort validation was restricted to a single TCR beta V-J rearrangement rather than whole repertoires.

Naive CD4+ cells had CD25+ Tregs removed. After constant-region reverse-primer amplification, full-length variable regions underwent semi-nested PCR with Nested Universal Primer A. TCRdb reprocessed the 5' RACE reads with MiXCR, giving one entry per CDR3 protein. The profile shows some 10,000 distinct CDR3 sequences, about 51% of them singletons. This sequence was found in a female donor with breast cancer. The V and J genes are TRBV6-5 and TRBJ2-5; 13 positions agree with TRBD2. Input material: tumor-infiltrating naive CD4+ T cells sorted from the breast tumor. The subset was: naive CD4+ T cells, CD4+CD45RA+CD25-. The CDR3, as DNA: TGTGCCAGCAGTGAGGGACTAGCGGGAAGGGAGACCCAGTACTTC. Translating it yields CASSEGLAGRETQYF.